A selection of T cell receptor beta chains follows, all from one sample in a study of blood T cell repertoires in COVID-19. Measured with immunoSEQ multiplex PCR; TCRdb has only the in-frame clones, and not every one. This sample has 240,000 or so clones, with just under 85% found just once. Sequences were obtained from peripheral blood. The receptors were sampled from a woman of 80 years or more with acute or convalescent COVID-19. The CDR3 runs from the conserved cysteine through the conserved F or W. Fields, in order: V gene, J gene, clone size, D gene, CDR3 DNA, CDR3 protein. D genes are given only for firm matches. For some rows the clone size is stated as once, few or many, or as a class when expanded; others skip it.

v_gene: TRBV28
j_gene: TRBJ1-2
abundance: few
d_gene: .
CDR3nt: TGTGCCAGCAGAGGGGGAAATTTAAACTATGGCTACACCTTC
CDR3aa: CASRGGNLNYGYTF

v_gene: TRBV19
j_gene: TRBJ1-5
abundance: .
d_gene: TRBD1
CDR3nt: TGTGCCAGTAGTCCGACAGGGGGCTACCAGCCCCAGCATTTT
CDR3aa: CASSPTGGYQPQHF

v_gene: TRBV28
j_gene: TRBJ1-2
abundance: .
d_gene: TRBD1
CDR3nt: TGTGCCAGCAGTTTACCGGGACAGGGGCTCTCGGGTGGCTACACCTTC
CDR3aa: CASSLPGQGLSGGYTF

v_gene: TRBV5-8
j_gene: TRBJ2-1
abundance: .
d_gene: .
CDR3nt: TGTGCCAGCAGATGGGACCGTATGGGCCCCGTAGCGGACTATGAGCAGTTCTTC
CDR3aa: CASRWDRMGPVADYEQFF

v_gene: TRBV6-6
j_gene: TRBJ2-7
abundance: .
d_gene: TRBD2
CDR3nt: TGTGCCAGTCTGAATCGGGGGGGAGGCTACGAGCAGTACTTC
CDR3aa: CASLNRGGGYEQYF

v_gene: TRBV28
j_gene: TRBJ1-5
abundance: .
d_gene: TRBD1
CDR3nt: TGTGCCAGCAGTCCCGGACAGGGAAATCAGCCCCAGCATTTT
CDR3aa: CASSPGQGNQPQHF

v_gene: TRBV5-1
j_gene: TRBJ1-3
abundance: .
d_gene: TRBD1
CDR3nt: TGCGCCAGCAGCCAGGGACAGGGTAAAAACACCATATATTTT
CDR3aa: CASSQGQGKNTIYF

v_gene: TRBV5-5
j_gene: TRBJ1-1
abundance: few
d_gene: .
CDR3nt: TGTGCCAGCAGCTTGCTTTGGAACACTGAAGCTTTCTTT
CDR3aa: CASSLLWNTEAFF

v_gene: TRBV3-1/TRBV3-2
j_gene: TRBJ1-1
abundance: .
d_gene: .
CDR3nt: TGTGCCAGCAGCCACAGGGACAAAAAGGATGAAGCTTTCTTT
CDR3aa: CASSHRDKKDEAFF

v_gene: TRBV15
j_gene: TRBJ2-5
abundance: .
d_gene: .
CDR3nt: TGTGCCACCAGCAGCAGGGACTACCAAGAGACCCAGTACTTC
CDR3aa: CATSSRDYQETQYF

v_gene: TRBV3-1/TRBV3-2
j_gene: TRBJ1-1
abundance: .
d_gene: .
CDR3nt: TGTGCCAGCAGCCCAACCAGAGGGGGGGCCAACACTGAAGCTTTCTTT
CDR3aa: CASSPTRGGANTEAFF

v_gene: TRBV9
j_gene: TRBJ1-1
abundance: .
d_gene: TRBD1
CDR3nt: TGTGCCAGCAGCGTGACAGGGATGAACACTGAAGCTTTCTTT
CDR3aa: CASSVTGMNTEAFF

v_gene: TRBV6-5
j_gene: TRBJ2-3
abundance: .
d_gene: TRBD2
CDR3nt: TGTGCCAGCAGTTCCGCGGGACTAGGGGTAGATACGCAGTATTTT
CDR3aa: CASSSAGLGVDTQYF

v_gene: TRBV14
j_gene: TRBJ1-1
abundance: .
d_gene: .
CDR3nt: TGTGCCAGCAGCCAAGATTCGGTTTACACTGAAGCTTTCTTT
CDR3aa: CASSQDSVYTEAFF

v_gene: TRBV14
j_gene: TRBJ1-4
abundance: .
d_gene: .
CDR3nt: TGTGCCAGCAGCCAAGATCAGGGTTGGTTTGAAAAACTGTTTTTT
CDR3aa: CASSQDQGWFEKLFF

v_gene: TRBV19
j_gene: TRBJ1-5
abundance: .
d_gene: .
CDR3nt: TGTGCCAGTAGTATCGGTCGGGGGGAACGCGATCAGCCCCAGCATTTT
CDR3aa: CASSIGRGERDQPQHF

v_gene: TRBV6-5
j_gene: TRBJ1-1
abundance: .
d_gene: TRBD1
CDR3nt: TGTGCCAGTCGGACAGGGGGCTTACCGGGAACTGAAGCTTTCTTT
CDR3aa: CASRTGGLPGTEAFF

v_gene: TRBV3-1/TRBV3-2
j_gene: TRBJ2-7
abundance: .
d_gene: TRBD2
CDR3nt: TGTGCCAGCAGCCATAATAGCGGGGGGTTCTACGAGCAGTACTTC
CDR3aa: CASSHNSGGFYEQYF

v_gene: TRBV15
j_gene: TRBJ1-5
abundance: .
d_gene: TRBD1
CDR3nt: TGTGCCACCAGCGCTACAGGGGGCGTAGGGCAGCCCCAGCATTTT
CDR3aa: CATSATGGVGQPQHF

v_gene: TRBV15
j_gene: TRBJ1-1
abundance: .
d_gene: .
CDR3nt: TGTGCCACCAGCAGAGATCCCGGGACAGAAGCTTTCTTT
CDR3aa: CATSRDPGTEAFF

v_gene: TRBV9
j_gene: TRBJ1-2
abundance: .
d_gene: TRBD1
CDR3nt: TGTGCCAGCAGCTTCGACAGGGGACGTGGCTACACCTTC
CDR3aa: CASSFDRGRGYTF

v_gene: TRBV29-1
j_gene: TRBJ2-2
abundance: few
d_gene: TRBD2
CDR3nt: TGCAGCGTTGAGTCTAGCGGGGGGGCCAACACCGGGGAGCTGTTTTTT
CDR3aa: CSVESSGGANTGELFF

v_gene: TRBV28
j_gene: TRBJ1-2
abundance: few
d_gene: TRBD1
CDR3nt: TGTGCCAGCAGTACTCAGACAGGGTCGGGTGGCTACACCTTC
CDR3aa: CASSTQTGSGGYTF

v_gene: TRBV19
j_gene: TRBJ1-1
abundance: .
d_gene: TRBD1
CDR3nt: TGTGCCAGTAGTATGGGTGGACAGGTCTACACTGAAGCTTTCTTT
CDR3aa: CASSMGGQVYTEAFF

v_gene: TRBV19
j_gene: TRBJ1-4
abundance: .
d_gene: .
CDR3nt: TGTGCCAGTAGTATAGACAGATACAGACTGTTTTTT
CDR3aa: CASSIDRYRLFF

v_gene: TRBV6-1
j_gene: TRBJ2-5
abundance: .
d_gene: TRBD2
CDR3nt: TGTGCCAGCAGTGAAAAGACTAGCGGGGGGGCCAGGGAGACCCAGTACTTC
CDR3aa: CASSEKTSGGARETQYF

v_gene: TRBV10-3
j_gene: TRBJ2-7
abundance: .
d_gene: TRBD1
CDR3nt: TGTGCCATCAGTGATCCGGGACAGGGGAGGGAGCAGTACTTC
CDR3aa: CAISDPGQGREQYF

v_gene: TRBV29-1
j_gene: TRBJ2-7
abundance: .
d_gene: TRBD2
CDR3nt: TGCAGCGGGGGACTAGCGGGAGAGCAGTACTTC
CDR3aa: CSGGLAGEQYF

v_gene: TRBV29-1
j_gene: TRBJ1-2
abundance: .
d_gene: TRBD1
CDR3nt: TGCAGCGTTGTAGGACAGGGATACTATGGCTACACCTTC
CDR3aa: CSVVGQGYYGYTF

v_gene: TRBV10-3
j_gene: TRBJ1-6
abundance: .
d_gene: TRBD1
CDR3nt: TGTGCCATCAGTGAGACGCTGACAGGGGGCTATAATTCACCCCTCCACTTT
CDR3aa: CAISETLTGGYNSPLHF

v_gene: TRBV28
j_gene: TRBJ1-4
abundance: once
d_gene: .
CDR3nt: TGTGCCAGCAGTACCTCGCCCGGGGAAAAACTGTTTTTT
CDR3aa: CASSTSPGEKLFF

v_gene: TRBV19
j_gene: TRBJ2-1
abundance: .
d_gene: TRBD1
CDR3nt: TGTGCCAGTAGTTGGTCGGCCGGGACAGGGGGCGATGAGCAGTTCTTC
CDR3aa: CASSWSAGTGGDEQFF

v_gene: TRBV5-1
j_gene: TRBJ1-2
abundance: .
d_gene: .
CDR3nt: TGCGCCAGCAGCTCCCGACGAGGGACAAACTATGGCTACACCTTC
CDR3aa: CASSSRRGTNYGYTF

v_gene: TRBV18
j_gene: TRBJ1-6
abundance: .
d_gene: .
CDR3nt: TGTGCCAGCTCACCACAAACAGGCAACTATAATTCACCCCTCCACTTT
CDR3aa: CASSPQTGNYNSPLHF

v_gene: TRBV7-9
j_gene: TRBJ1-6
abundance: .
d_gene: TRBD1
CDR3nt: TGTGCCAGCAGCTCGGGACAGGGTACCATTTCACCCCTCCACTTT
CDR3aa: CASSSGQGTISPLHF

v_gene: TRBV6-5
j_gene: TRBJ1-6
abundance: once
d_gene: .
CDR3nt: TGTGCCAGCAATGTCCAGACTGAATATAATTCACCCCTCCACTTT
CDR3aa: CASNVQTEYNSPLHF

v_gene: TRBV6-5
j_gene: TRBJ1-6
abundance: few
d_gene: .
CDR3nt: TGTGCCAGCAGATACGGACAGAGCTCCTATAATTCACCCCTCCACTTT
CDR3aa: CASRYGQSSYNSPLHF

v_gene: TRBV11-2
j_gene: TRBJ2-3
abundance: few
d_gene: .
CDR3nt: TGTGCCAGCAGCTTCTACACAGATACGCAGTATTTT
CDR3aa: CASSFYTDTQYF

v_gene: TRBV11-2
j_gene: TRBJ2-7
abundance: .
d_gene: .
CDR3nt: TGTGCCAGCAGCTTAGTTGGGGTGGGGGCAGCCCACTACGAGCAGTACTTC
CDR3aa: CASSLVGVGAAHYEQYF

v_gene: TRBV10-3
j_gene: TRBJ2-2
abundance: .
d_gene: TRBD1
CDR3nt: TGTGCCATCAGTGTGGGACAGGACACCGGGGAGCTGTTTTTT
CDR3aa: CAISVGQDTGELFF

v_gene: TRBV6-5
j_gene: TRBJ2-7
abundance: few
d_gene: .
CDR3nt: TGTGCCAGCAGTTACGAACCACAGGGTTACGAGCAGTACTTC
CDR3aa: CASSYEPQGYEQYF

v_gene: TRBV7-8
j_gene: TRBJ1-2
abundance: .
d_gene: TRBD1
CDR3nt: TGTGCCAGCAGCCCTCGGACAGGGAGAGACTATGGCTACACCTTC
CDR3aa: CASSPRTGRDYGYTF

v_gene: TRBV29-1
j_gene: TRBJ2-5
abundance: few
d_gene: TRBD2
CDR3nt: TGCAGCGTCGCGCGGGGGGGCTCCCAAGAGACCCAGTACTTC
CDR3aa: CSVARGGSQETQYF

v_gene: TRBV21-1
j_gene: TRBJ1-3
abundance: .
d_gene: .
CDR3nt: TGTGCCAGCAGCAAAGCGCGTACTTTTGGAAACACCATATATTTT
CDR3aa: CASSKARTFGNTIYF

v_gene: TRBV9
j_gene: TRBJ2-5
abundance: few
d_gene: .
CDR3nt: TGTGCCAGCAGCGTAGGTATAGGAGTGACCCAGTACTTC
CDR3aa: CASSVGIGVTQYF

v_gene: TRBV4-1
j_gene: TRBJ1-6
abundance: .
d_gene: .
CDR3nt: TGCGCCAGCAGCCAAGTAACAGGGAGCTCCTATAATTCACCCCTCCACTTT
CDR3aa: CASSQVTGSSYNSPLHF

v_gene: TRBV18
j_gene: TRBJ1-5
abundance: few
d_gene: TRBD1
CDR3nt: TGTGCCAGCTCACTCGGACAGGGGAATCAGCCCCAGCATTTT
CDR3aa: CASSLGQGNQPQHF

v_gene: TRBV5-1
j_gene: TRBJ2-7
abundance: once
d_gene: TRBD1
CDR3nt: TGCGCCAGCAGCTCGAAAGGACAGGCCGGGAACGAGCAGTACTTC
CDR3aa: CASSSKGQAGNEQYF

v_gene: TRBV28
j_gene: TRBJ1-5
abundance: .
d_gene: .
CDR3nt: TGTGCCAGCAGTTTAGATTTAGCTCAGCCCCAGCATTTT
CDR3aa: CASSLDLAQPQHF

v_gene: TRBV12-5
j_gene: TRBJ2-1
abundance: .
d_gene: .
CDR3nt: TGTGCTAGTGACCCAACAGGAAGCTCCTACAATGAGCAGTTCTTC
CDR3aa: CASDPTGSSYNEQFF

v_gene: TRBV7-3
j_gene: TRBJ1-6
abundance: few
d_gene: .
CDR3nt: TGTGCCAGCAGCTTAACGCGGGGAAGAGATTCACCCCTCCACTTT
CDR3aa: CASSLTRGRDSPLHF

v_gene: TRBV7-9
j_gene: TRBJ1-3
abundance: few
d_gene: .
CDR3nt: TGTGCCAGCAGCTCACTCAGGGGAAGTGCCGGAAACACCATATATTTT
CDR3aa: CASSSLRGSAGNTIYF

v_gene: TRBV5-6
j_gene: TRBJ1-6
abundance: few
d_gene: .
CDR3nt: TGTGCCAGCAGCTTTTGGAGGTCCAATCTTCAATATAATTCACCCCTCCACTTT
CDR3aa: CASSFWRSNLQYNSPLHF

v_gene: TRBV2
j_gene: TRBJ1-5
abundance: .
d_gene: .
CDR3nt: TGTGCCAGCAGTGAAGGGACAACGAGCAATCAGCCCCAGCATTTT
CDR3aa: CASSEGTTSNQPQHF

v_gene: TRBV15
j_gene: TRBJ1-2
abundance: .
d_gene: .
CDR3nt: TGTGCCACCAGCAGAGGGGGAGGGTGGAACTATGGCTACACCTTC
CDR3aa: CATSRGGGWNYGYTF

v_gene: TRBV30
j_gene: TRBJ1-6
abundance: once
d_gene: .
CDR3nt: TGTGCCTGGAGTGTACAGATACTGAGCTCCTATAATTCACCCCTCCACTTT
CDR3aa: CAWSVQILSSYNSPLHF

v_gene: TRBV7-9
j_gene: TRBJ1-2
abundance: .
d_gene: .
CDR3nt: TGTGCCAGCACCTCAGCGGATAGGGGCTACACCTTC
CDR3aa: CASTSADRGYTF

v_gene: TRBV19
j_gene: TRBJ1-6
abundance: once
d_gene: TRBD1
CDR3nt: TGTGCCAGTACCATGGGGACAGATTCACCCCTCCACTTT
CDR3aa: CASTMGTDSPLHF

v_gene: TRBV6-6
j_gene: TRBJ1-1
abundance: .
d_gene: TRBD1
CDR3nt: TGTGCCAGCACTCGACCCGGGCAGGGGGCTGAAGCTTTCTTT
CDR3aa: CASTRPGQGAEAFF

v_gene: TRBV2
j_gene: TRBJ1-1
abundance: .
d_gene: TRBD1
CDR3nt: TGTGCCAGCAGTGAAGCGGGGACAGCGAACACTGAAGCTTTCTTT
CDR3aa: CASSEAGTANTEAFF